The TCR beta chain described here comes from a study of blood T cell repertoires in COVID-19. In the case of this clone: This same CDR3 is encoded by further DNA sequences in the sample.

The length of the CDR3 is 15 residues. Trimming took off 0 bases at V and 0 bases at J, with 6 bases between the two ends. Germline assignment: CDR1 LGHNA and CDR2 YSLEER. Original analysis: Reference gene primers were amplified, and this amplification served to estimate nucleated cell counts. The data were produced by immunoSEQ multiplex PCR, yet TCRdb's version contains in-frame clones alone and is incomplete. That table is the source of V, J and clone size, and D and trimming were worked out from the DNA. The table has roughly 180,000 clones, around three quarters seen once. The J gene is TRBJ1-3, the V gene TRBV4-3; D unclear. Sequenced sample: peripheral blood. The clonotype comes from a man aged 55 to 70 with active or convalescent COVID-19. The CDR3 reads CASSQDLSSGNTIYF. The CDR3 nucleotides read TGCGCCAGCAGCCAAGATCTCAGCTCTGGAAACACCATATATTTT.